The present entry profiles one T cell receptor (beta chain) with its context. Profiling relied on immunoSEQ multiplex PCR, and the TCRdb table lists in-frame clones only, not all of them. This sample yields 90,000 to 100,000 clones, of which 90% are seen a single time; under 2% belongs to the top ten. These data are taken from a study of PD-L1 blockade in urothelial cancer. Study in general: Patients started atezolizumab in about 2014, 1,200 mg intravenously every 3 weeks. About 90% of the 29 patients were males with bladder-origin urothelial cancer.

The CDR3 spans 15 residues. The ends were cut back, 2 bases at V and 3 bases at J, with 14 bases in the middle. Germline V gene data show CDR1 as WSHSY and CDR2 as SAAADI. Time point noted: pretreatment peripheral blood. The material was PBMCs, obtained around atezolizumab (anti-PD-L1) treatment. This TCR was recovered from a man aged 55-75 years with urothelial cancer. The chain combines TRBV10-2 with TRBJ2-7; D might be TRBD1 (6 bases). In DNA, the CDR3 is TGCGCCAGCAGTGAGCCAGGACAGAGACTCTACGAGCAGTACTTC. Translation gives CASSEPGQRLYEQYF.